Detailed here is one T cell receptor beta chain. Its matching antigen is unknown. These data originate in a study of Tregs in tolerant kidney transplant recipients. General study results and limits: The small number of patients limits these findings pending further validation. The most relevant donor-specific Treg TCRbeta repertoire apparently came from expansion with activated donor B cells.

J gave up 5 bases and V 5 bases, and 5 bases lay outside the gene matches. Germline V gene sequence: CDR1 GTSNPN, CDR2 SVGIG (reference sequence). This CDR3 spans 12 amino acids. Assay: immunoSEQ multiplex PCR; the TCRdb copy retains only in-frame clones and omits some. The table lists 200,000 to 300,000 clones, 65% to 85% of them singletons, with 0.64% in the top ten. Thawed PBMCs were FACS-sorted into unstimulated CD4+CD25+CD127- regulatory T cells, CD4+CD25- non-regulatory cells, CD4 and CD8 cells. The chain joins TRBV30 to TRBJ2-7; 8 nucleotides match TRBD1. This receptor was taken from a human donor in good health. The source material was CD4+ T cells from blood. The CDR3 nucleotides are TGTGCCTGGGCCGGACAGGGCCACGAGCAGTACTTC. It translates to CAWAGQGHEQYF.